Below are 6 T cell receptor beta chains sequenced from a single sample in a study of CD8 T cells in acute hepatitis C reinfection. Time point here: naive CD8 control sorted from an acute-time-point sample. Sequenced by immunoSEQ multiplex PCR; TCRdb stores in-frame clones only, minus some. The data contain about 38,000 clones, about 83% of them singletons. The specimen was naive CD8+ T cells from PBMCs. These receptors originate from a young man with chronic hepatitis C.

This chain joins TRBV11-3 and TRBJ2-1; no firm D call. The CDR3 spans 13 residues. V lost 3 bases and J 5 bases, leaving 8 bases between the germline ends. CDR1 and CDR2 (germline): SGHNT, YENEEA. The CDR3 DNA sequence: TGTGCCAGCAGCTTCCGACGGAACAATGAGCAGTTCTTC. This gives the protein CASSFRRNNEQFF.

This clone was observed a single time. The chain uses TRBV11-2 and TRBJ2-7; 12 bases align to TRBD2. Germline V lookup: CDR1 SGHAT, CDR2 FQNNGV. The junction had 17 bases not matched to a gene; V was cut back by 6 bases and J by 5 bases. This CDR3 is built from 18 residues. CDR3 bases: TGTGCCAGCAGGGGAATGACTAGCGGGGGCCCCTTAATAAACGAGCAGTACTTC. Translation: CASRGMTSGGPLINEQYF.

This chain connects TRBV29-1 to TRBJ1-2; D remains unclear. The V end was cut by 0 bases, the J end by 8 bases, with 13 bases between. CDR3 length: 13 amino acids. CDR1 is SQVTM, CDR2 ANQGSEA, per germline. The CDR3 coding sequence is TGCAGCGTTGAAGAAGCCTTGAAGATAGGCTACACCTTC. The encoded protein is CSVEEALKIGYTF. The full variable domain, with the rest looked up from reference TRBV29-1 and TRBJ1-2, is SAVISQKPSRDICQRGTSLTIQCQVDSQVTMMFWYRQQPGQSLTLIATANQGSEATYESGFVIDKFPISRPNLTFSTLTVSNMSPEDSSIYLCSVEEALKIGYTFGSGTRLTVV.

A single count supports this clone. This rearrangement joins TRBV2 to TRBJ2-1, with 10 nucleotides matching TRBD2. The CDR3 is 15 amino acids. The germline V gene has CDR1 SNHLY and CDR2 FYNNEI. Trimming at V came to 2 bases and at J to 4 bases, leaving 2 bases not matched to a gene. The CDR3 DNA reads as TGTGCCAGCAGTGAACTAGCGGGGGAATACAATGAGCAGTTCTTC. It specifies CASSELAGEYNEQFF. Drawing the rest from reference TRBV2 and TRBJ2-1, the complete variable domain is EPEVTQTPSHQVTQMGQEVILRCVPISNHLYFYWYRQILGQKVEFLVSFYNNEISEKSEIFDDQFSVERPDGSNFTLKIRSTKLEDSAMYFCASSELAGEYNEQFFGPGTRLTVL.

This clone is a singleton in its sample. The gene calls are TRBV6-1 and TRBJ2-1; 9 positions match TRBD2. V lost 3 bases to trimming and J lost 2 bases; unmatched junction nucleotides: 8. Per germline, CDR1 MNHNS and CDR2 SASEGT. The CDR3 is made up of 17 amino acids. The chain's CDR3 is CASSDRRGGGTYNEQFF. The CDR3 nucleotides read TGTGCCAGCAGTGACCGACGCGGGGGGGGAACCTACAATGAGCAGTTCTTC.

The rearrangement uses TRBV4-2 and TRBJ2-1; 7 nucleotides match TRBD2. Germline CDR1 LGHNA, CDR2 YNFKEQ. The CDR3 is made up of 18 amino acids. V lost 0 bases and J lost 9; bases outside the gene matches: 17. CDR3 region: CASSQDCGGDFLQCEQFF. CDR3 coding DNA: TGTGCCAGCAGCCAAGATTGCGGGGGAGACTTCCTACAATGTGAGCAGTTCTTC.